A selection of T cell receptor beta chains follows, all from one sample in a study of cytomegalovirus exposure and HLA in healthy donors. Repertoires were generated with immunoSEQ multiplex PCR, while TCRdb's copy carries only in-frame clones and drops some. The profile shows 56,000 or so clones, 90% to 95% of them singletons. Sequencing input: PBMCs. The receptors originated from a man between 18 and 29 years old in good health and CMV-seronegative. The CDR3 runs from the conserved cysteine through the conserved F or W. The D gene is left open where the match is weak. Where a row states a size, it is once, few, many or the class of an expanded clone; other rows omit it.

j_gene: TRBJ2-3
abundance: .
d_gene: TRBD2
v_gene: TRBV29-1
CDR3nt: TGCAGCGCCAGATCAACTAGCGGGAGGTCCACAGATACGCAGTATTTT
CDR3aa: CSARSTSGRSTDTQYF

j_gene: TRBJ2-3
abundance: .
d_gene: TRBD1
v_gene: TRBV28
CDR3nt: TGTGCCAGCAGGCCGACAGGGGGCGAAGATACGCAGTATTTT
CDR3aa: CASRPTGGEDTQYF

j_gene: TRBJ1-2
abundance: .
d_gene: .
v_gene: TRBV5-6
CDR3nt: TGTGCCAGCAGCCCCCTCGCGCGCAGGTCAGGGGACAAGCACTATGGCTACACCTTC
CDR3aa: CASSPLARRSGDKHYGYTF

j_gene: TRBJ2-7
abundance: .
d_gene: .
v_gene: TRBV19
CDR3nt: TGTGCCAGTATGGGAGTTACCTACGAGCAGTACTTC
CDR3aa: CASMGVTYEQYF

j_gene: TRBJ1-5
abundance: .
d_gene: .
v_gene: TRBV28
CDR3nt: TGTGCCAGCAGTTTACTCTCCCCGATGGGGCCTAATCAGCCCCAGCATTTT
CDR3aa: CASSLLSPMGPNQPQHF

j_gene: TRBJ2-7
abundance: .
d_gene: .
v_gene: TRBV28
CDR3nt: TGTGCCAGCAGTTTATGGCAGGTCCAGTACGAGCAGTACTTC
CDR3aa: CASSLWQVQYEQYF

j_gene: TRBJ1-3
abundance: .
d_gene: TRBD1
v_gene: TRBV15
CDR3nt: TGTGCCACCAGCAGAGGGACAGGGAGGGGAAACACCATATATTTT
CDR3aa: CATSRGTGRGNTIYF

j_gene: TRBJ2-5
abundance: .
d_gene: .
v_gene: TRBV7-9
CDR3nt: TGTGCCAGCAGCTCTACGGAGTTGGGGACCCAGTACTTC
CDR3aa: CASSSTELGTQYF

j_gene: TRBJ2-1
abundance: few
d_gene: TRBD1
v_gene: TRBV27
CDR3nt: TGTGCCAGCAGTTTATCGGTAGGGGGCGCAGGGAGCTCCTACAATGAGCAGTTCTTC
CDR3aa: CASSLSVGGAGSSYNEQFF

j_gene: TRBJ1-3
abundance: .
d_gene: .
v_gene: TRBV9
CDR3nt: TGTGCCAGCAGCGAGGGGAGCGGGGCTGGAAACACCATATATTTT
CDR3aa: CASSEGSGAGNTIYF

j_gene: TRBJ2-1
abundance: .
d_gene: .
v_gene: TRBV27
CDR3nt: TGTGCCAGCAGTTCTAGGTACAATGAGCAGTTCTTC
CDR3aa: CASSSRYNEQFF

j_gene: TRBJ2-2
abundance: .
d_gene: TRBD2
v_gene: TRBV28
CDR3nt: TGTGCCAGCAGTTATGGACTAGCGGCGAACACCGGGGAGCTGTTTTTT
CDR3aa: CASSYGLAANTGELFF

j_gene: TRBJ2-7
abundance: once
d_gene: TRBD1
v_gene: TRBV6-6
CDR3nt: TGTGCCAGCAGCAGGGACAGGGGAGTCGAGCAGTACTTC
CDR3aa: CASSRDRGVEQYF

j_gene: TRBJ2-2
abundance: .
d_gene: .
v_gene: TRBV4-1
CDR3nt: TGCGCCAGCAGCCCAGGGGTAACCGGGGAGCTGTTTTTT
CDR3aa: CASSPGVTGELFF

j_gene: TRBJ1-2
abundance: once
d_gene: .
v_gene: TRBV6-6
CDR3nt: TGTGCCAGCGGGGCGAGGGGGAGAAACTATGGCTACACCTTC
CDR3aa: CASGARGRNYGYTF

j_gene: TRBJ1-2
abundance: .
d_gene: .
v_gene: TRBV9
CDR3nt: TGTGCCAGCAGCCCAAGAGGTGGGGCCGGACAGATCTATGGCTACACCTTC
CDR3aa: CASSPRGGAGQIYGYTF

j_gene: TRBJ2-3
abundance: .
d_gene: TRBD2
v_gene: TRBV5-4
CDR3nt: TGTGCCAGCTTCATGTGGGAGGGCCCCCGCAATACGCAGTATTTT
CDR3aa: CASFMWEGPRNTQYF

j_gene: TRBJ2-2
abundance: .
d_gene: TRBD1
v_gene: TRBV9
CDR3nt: TGTGCCAGCAGCTTTGGACAGGGGGGTCGAAACACCGGGGAGCTGTTTTTT
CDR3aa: CASSFGQGGRNTGELFF

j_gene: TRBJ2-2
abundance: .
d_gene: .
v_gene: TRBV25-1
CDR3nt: TGTGCCAGCAGTCTTTCACTATCCACCGGGGAGCTGTTTTTT
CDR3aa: CASSLSLSTGELFF

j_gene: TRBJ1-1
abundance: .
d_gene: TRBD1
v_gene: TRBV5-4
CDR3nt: TGTGCCAGCAGCTTCAGAAGGGGGCGGAGAGGTTGGGGCACTGAAGCTTTCTTT
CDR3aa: CASSFRRGRRGWGTEAFF

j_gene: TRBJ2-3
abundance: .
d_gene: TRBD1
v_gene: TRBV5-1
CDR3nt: TGCGCCAGCAGCTTGTGGGACAGGGGGCGGTCAGATACGCAGTATTTT
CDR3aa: CASSLWDRGRSDTQYF

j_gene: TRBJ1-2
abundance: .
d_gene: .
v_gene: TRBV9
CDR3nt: TGTGCCAGCAGCGTAGGGGGGGGGATAACTGGCTACACCTTC
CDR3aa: CASSVGGGITGYTF

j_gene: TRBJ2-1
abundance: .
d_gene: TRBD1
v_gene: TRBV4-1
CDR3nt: TGCGCCAGCAGCAAGACAGGGGACTCCTACAATGAGCAGTTCTTC
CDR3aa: CASSKTGDSYNEQFF

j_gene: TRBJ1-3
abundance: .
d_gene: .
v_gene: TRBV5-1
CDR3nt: TGCGCCAGCAGCTTGTTGGGGGACTACGGAAACACCATATATTTT
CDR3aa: CASSLLGDYGNTIYF

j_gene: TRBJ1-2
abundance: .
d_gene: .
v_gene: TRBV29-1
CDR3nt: TGCAGCGTTTCCCGAGGTACGGCGAACTATGGCTACACCTTC
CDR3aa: CSVSRGTANYGYTF

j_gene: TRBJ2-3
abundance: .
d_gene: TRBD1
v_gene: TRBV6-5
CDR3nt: TGTGCCAGCAGTCGGACAGGGATGGATACGCAGTATTTT
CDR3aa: CASSRTGMDTQYF

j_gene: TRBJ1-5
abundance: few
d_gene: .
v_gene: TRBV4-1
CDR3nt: TGCGCCAGCAGCCAAGTTGGGTTTTCCAGGGGCAATCAGCCCCAGCATTTT
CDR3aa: CASSQVGFSRGNQPQHF